This is a list of T cell receptor beta chains from one sample in a study of regulatory T cells in long-lasting Graves disease. A single record per CDR3 protein comes from TCRdb applying MiXCR to the multiplex PCR reads. The data show about 440,000 distinct CDR3 sequences, 14% to 15% seen once. The same data also went into a second study, on T cells in Graves' hyperthyroidism and ophthalmopathy.

The sequenced sample was peripheral blood mononuclear cells (PBMCs), obtained at new diagnosis, from a patient treated with antithyroid drugs. The source of these receptors is a woman aged 25 to 39 with Graves disease. Both conserved end residues are part of each CDR3. D genes are given only for firm matches. Not all rows give a size; the values are once, few, many and, for expanded clones, a class.

TRBJ2-1	.	TRBV2	many	CASSGLSYNEQFF	TGTGCCAGCAGTGGACTGTCCTACAATGAGCAGTTCTTC
TRBJ1-1	.	TRBV11-2	many	CASSLSGRAFF	TGTGCCAGCAGCTTATCGGGAAGGGCTTTCTTT
TRBJ1-5	.	TRBV2	many	CASSGFRADNNQPQHF	TGTGCCAGCAGCGGGTTCAGGGCCGATAACAATCAGCCCCAGCATTTT
TRBJ2-7	.	TRBV19	few	CASSGDNYEQYF	TGTGCCAGTAGTGGGGATAACTACGAGCAGTACTTC
TRBJ1-1	.	TRBV5-1	many	CASSISRGGPNTEAFF	TGCGCCAGCTCTATTTCGCGGGGAGGGCCGAACACTGAAGCTTTCTTT
TRBJ2-7	TRBD2	TRBV6-2/TRBV6-3	many	CASSYSNRLAGGREQYF	TGTGCCAGCAGTTACTCCAACCGACTAGCGGGAGGGCGCGAGCAGTACTTC
TRBJ2-7	TRBD1	TRBV6-2/TRBV6-3	.	CASRLDRDRFYEQYF	TGTGCCAGCAGGCTCGACCGGGACAGATTCTACGAGCAGTACTTC
TRBJ1-3	.	TRBV18	.	CASSRGSGSGNTIYF	TGTGCCAGCTCAAGGGGGTCAGGCTCTGGAAACACTATATATTTT
TRBJ1-5	.	TRBV28	.	CASSLIGDGGRPQHF	TGTGCCAGCAGTTTGATCGGGGACGGGGGTCGGCCCCAGCATTTT
TRBJ2-1	TRBD1	TRBV7-9	few	CASSSHLAPGTGTYNEQFF	TGTGCCAGCAGCTCACATCTAGCCCCGGGGACAGGAACCTACAATGAGCAGTTCTTC
TRBJ2-4	TRBD1	TRBV11-2	.	CASSLVVGQGPTAKNIQYF	TGTGCCAGCAGCTTAGTAGTTGGACAGGGGCCGACAGCCAAAAACATTCAGTACTTC
TRBJ2-2	.	TRBV12-3/TRBV12-4	many	CASSLSKSDPTGELFF	TGTGCCAGCAGCCTCTCCAAGAGCGACCCTACCGGGGAGCTGTTTTTT
TRBJ1-5	.	TRBV19	many	CASSFTTVQLTQPQHF	TGTGCCAGTAGTTTTACGACAGTACAATTAACCCAGCCCCAGCATTTT
TRBJ2-3	TRBD2	TRBV5-6	.	CASSLTGGPAGDTQYF	TGTGCCAGCAGCTTAACGGGAGGGCCTGCTGGGGATACGCAGTATTTT
TRBJ2-2	.	TRBV27	few	CASSLSGRNTGELFF	TGTGCCAGCAGTTTATCCGGCCGTAACACCGGGGAGCTGTTTTTT
TRBJ2-5	TRBD2	TRBV2	.	CASRTASGRNQETQYF	TGTGCCAGCAGGACGGCTAGCGGGAGGAACCAAGAGACCCAGTACTTC
TRBJ2-1	TRBD2	TRBV10-2	few	CASRDRLAGDVYNEQFF	TGCGCCAGCAGGGATCGACTAGCGGGAGACGTCTACAATGAGCAGTTCTTC
TRBJ2-1	.	TRBV4-2	many	CASSQEGTVSYEQFF	TGTGCCAGCAGCCAAGAGGGGACTGTTTCCTATGAGCAGTTCTTC
TRBJ1-1	.	TRBV20-1	few	CSARDAGRTNTEAFF	TGCAGTGCTAGAGATGCGGGACGGACGAACACTGAAGCTTTCTTT
TRBJ2-1	TRBD2	TRBV18	few	CASSPTRGLAGVNEQFF	TGTGCCAGCTCACCCACTCGCGGACTAGCGGGAGTGAATGAGCAGTTCTTC
TRBJ2-5	TRBD2	TRBV5-6	many	CASSKSGRGETQYF	TGTGCCAGCAGCAAAAGCGGGAGAGGCGAGACCCAGTACTTC
TRBJ2-3	.	TRBV10-3	many	CAITQSTDTQYF	TGTGCCATCACACAGAGCACAGATACGCAGTATTTT
TRBJ2-7	.	TRBV30	many	CAWSVGPYEQYF	TGTGCCTGGAGTGTGGGTCCCTACGAGCAGTACTTC
TRBJ2-1	TRBD2	TRBV5-1	few	CASSRTRSNEQFF	TGCGCCAGCAGCAGGACTAGGAGCAATGAGCAGTTCTTC
TRBJ1-2	.	TRBV25-1	few	CASSGPASYEGYTF	TGTGCCAGCAGTGGCCCGGCCTCCTACGAGGGCTACACCTTC
TRBJ1-1	TRBD1	TRBV4-2	.	CASRHDRGNTEAFF	TGTGCCAGCAGACACGACAGGGGGAACACTGAAGCTTTCTTT
TRBJ2-7	TRBD2	TRBV5-5	.	CASICRSGVSSYEQYF	TGCGCCAGCATATGTCGAAGCGGGGTGAGCTCCTACGAGCAGTACTTC
TRBJ2-1	TRBD2	TRBV19	many	CASSIGTAGTSGRHEQFF	TGTGCCAGTAGTATTGGGACAGCCGGGACTAGCGGGAGACATGAGCAGTTCTTC
TRBJ2-7	TRBD2	TRBV28	many	CASSVPGLAGSYEQYF	TGTGCCAGCAGTGTCCCGGGACTAGCGGGATCCTACGAGCAGTACTTC
TRBJ1-1	.	TRBV19	few	CASSIVPRGGTEAFF	TGTGCCAGTAGTATAGTTCCACGGGGGGGCACTGAAGCTTTCTTT
TRBJ2-1	TRBD2	TRBV29-1	few	CGVGLAGGGEQFF	TGCGGCGTTGGACTAGCGGGAGGGGGGGAGCAGTTCTTC
TRBJ2-5	.	TRBV12-3/TRBV12-4	many	CASSFYQVQETQYF	TGTGCCAGCAGTTTTTATCAAGTACAGGAGACCCAGTACTTC
TRBJ2-6	.	TRBV30	.	CAWSVPRGANVLTF	TGTGCCTGGAGTGTCCCCAGGGGGGCCAACGTCCTGACTTTC
TRBJ1-2	.	TRBV25-1	.	CARKMTAYTF	TGTGCCAGAAAGATGACGGCCTACACCTTC
TRBJ1-6	.	TRBV27	few	CASSLERSYNSPLHF	TGTGCCAGCAGTTTAGAGCGGTCCTATAATTCACCCCTCCACTTT
TRBJ2-2	TRBD2	TRBV7-3	few	CASSQTSGVLELFF	TGTGCCAGCAGCCAGACTAGCGGGGTTTTGGAGCTGTTTTTT
TRBJ2-5	.	TRBV10-3	few	CAISERWGQETQYF	TGTGCCATCAGTGAGCGGTGGGGCCAAGAGACCCAGTACTTC
TRBJ1-5	.	TRBV24-1	.	CATSDPRDTDQPQHF	TGTGCCACCAGTGACCCCCGGGACACCGATCAGCCCCAGCATTTT
TRBJ1-1	.	TRBV19	.	CASSMGRTTEAFF	TGTGCCAGTAGTATGGGCAGAACCACTGAAGCTTTCTTT
TRBJ1-6	TRBD1	TRBV19	.	CASSPTDRGYNSPLHF	TGTGCCAGTAGCCCTACGGACAGGGGTTACAATTCACCCCTCCACTTT
TRBJ2-1	.	TRBV11-2	many	CASSLLGTYNEQFF	TGTGCCAGCAGCTTGCTGGGGACTTACAATGAGCAGTTCTTC
TRBJ2-1	.	TRBV11-2	many	CASSLAEIEQFF	TGTGCCAGCAGCTTAGCTGAGATTGAGCAGTTCTTC
TRBJ2-1	.	TRBV14	many	CASSQHSYAETDNEQFF	TGTGCCAGCAGCCAACACTCTTATGCGGAAACTGACAATGAGCAGTTCTTC
TRBJ1-1	.	TRBV4-2	.	CASSQSGWTEAFF	TGTGCCAGCAGCCAATCGGGATGGACTGAAGCTTTCTTT
TRBJ2-7	TRBD2	TRBV28	many	CASSPYSGRGQYF	TGTGCCAGCAGTCCTTATAGCGGGAGAGGGCAGTACTTC
TRBJ1-1	TRBD1	TRBV5-1	.	CASSQTGGRTEAFF	TGCGCCAGCAGCCAAACAGGGGGCAGGACTGAAGCTTTCTTT
TRBJ2-3	.	TRBV7-9	many	CASSLSGDSTDTQYF	TGTGCCAGCAGCTTATCAGGGGACAGCACAGATACGCAGTATTTT
TRBJ2-7	TRBD2	TRBV11-2	few	CASSLGASGGSPYEQYF	TGTGCCAGCAGCTTAGGGGCTAGCGGGGGCTCCCCCTACGAGCAGTACTTC
TRBJ1-5	TRBD1	TRBV11-3	many	CASSPHPGTDQSSSNQPQHF	TGTGCCAGCAGCCCACACCCCGGGACAGACCAATCATCTAGCAATCAGCCCCAGCATTTT
TRBJ2-1	TRBD2	TRBV11-3	many	CASSSGGGGINNEQFF	TGTGCCAGCAGCTCGGGGGGGGGCGGGATCAACAATGAGCAGTTCTTC
TRBJ2-1	.	TRBV24-1	many	CATSDAQYYNEQFF	TGTGCCACCAGTGATGCCCAGTACTACAATGAGCAGTTCTTC